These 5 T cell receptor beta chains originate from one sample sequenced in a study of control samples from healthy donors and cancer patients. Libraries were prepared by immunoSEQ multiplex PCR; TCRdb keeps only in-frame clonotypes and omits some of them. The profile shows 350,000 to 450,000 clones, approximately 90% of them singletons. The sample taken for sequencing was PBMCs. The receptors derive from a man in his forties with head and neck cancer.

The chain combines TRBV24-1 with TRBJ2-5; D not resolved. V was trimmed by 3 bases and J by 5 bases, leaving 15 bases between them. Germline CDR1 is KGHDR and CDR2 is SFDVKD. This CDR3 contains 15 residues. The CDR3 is CATSDPSVGRETQYF. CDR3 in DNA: TGTGCCACCAGTGATCCCTCGGTCGGGCGGGAGACCCAGTACTTC.

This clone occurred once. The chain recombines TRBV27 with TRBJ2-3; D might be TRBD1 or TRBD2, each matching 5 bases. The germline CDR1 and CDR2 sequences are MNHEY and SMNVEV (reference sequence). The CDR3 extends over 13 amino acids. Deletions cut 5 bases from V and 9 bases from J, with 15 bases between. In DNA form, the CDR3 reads TGTGCCAGCAGTCTCCGGGACCAGACCACGCAGTATTTT. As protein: CASSLRDQTTQYF.

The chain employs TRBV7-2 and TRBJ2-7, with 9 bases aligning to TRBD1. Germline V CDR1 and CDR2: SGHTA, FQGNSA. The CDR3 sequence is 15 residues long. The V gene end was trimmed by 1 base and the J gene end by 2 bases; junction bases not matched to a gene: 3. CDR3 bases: TGTGCCAGCAGCTTAGGGGGGACAGGGACCTACGAGCAGTACTTC. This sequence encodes CASSLGGTGTYEQYF.

For the CDR3, the DNA is TGTGCCAGCAGTCCAGGGAGACACGTTACTTATCAGCCCCAGCATTTT. Translated, it gives CASSPGRHVTYQPQHF. V gene TRBV27 combines with J gene TRBJ1-5, with D possibly matching TRBD1 (5 bases). V was cut by 5 bases and J by 5 bases, with 19 bases left in between. Germline CDR1 and CDR2: MNHEY and SMNVEV (reference sequence). The CDR3 length is 16 residues.

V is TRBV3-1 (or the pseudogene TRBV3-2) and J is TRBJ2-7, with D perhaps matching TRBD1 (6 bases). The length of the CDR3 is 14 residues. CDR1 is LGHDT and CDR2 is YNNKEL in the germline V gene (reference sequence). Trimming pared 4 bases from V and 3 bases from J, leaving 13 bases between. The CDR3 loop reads CASSLQGYSYEQYF. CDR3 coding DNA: TGTGCCAGCAGCCTACAGGGTTATAGCTACGAGCAGTACTTC.